The next 13 T cell receptor beta chains were all read from a single sample in a study of CD8+ T cells in alopecia areata. TCR sequencing used cDNA made by reverse transcription of extracted RNA. Method: immunoSEQ multiplex PCR; TCRdb's copy keeps in-frame clones and lacks some. The profile shows over 30,000 clones, 60% to 85% of them singletons. Source material: NKG2D-low CD8+ T cells sorted from blood. The receptors here all came from a human donor with alopecia areata.

The chain uses TRBV15 and TRBJ2-3; either TRBD1 or TRBD2 may supply D (5 bases each). There are 13 residues in the CDR3. CDR1 and CDR2 from the germline V gene are LNHNV and YYDKDF (reference sequence). Trimming removed 9 bases from V and 0 bases from J, with 10 bases in between. The CDR3 here is CATGTFSTDTQYF. The CDR3 coding sequence is TGTGCCACAGGGACCTTCAGCACAGATACGCAGTATTTT.

The rearrangement links TRBV7-9 to TRBJ1-1, with TRBD1 matching 10 bases. Germline V gives CDR1 SEHNR, CDR2 FQNEAQ (reference sequence). With 4 bases clipped from V and 3 bases from J, the junction kept 8 bases outside the gene matches. This CDR3 is built from 16 residues. Here the CDR3 DNA reads TGTGCCAGCAGCTACGGGACAGGGGTTGGGTACACTGAAGCTTTCTTT. Amino acids: CASSYGTGVGYTEAFF.

The chain employs TRBV14 and TRBJ1-6; maybe TRBD1 (6 bases). Trimming removed 3 bases from V and 3 bases from J, with 21 bases in between. This CDR3 contains 19 residues. Germline CDR1 reads SGHDN; CDR2 reads FVKESK. The DNA for the CDR3 is TGTGCCAGCAGCCATCAGTTGTTAGGAGGGACATTCTATAATTCACCCCTCCACTTT. Protein product: CASSHQLLGGTFYNSPLHF.

This clone was counted a few times. The J gene is TRBJ2-5, the V gene TRBV28; D unresolved. CDR3 length equals 14 residues. Deletions cut 6 bases from V and 5 bases from J, with 16 bases between. Germline CDR1 is MDHEN and CDR2 is SYDVKM. The CDR3 DNA follows: TGTGCCAGCAGCTACGTACGAGGCTCGGAGACCCAGTACTTC. Its protein is CASSYVRGSETQYF.

The V call is TRBV4-2, the J call TRBJ2-5; D is perhaps TRBD1 (5 bases). The CDR3 loop spans 17 amino acids. Trimming left V 0 bases short and J 2 bases short, with 16 bases between. The germline V gene encodes CDR1 LGHNA and CDR2 YNFKEQ. The CDR3 DNA reads TGTGCCAGCAGCCAAGATCTGATGACAGAACTTCAAGAGACCCAGTACTTC. Residues: CASSQDLMTELQETQYF.

The chain is built from TRBV18 and TRBJ2-7; tentatively, D is TRBD1 (5 bases). The V end lost 4 bases, the J end lost 3 bases, and 10 bases lay between the germline ends. Germline assignment: CDR1 KGHSH and CDR2 LQKENI. There are 13 residues in the CDR3. The CDR3 coding sequence is TGTGCCAGCTCACTTACAGGAATCTACGAGCAGTACTTC. Protein sequence: CASSLTGIYEQYF. Based on the CDR3 plus reference TRBV18 and TRBJ2-7, the full variable domain is NAGVMQNPRHLVRRRGQEARLRCSPMKGHSHVYWYRQLPEEGLKFMVYLQKENIIDESGMPKERFSAEFPKEGPSILRIQQVVRGDSAAYFCASSLTGIYEQYFGPGTRLTVT.

This clone was counted a single time. The chain combines TRBV7-9 with TRBJ2-1; D might be TRBD2 (5 bases). The CDR3 is 16 amino acids. V gave up 0 bases and J gave up 5 bases, with 14 bases separating them. Germline CDR1 SEHNR, CDR2 FQNEAQ (reference sequence). Here the CDR3 DNA reads TGTGCCAGCAGCTTAGCTTGGCGGGCCCCCCACAATGAGCAGTTCTTC. Its protein is CASSLAWRAPHNEQFF.

The gene calls are TRBV4-1 and TRBJ2-1, with a tentative D call TRBD2 (6 bases). CDR3 size: 18 residues. V gave up 4 bases and J gave up 2 bases, with 21 bases separating them. Germline V gives CDR1 MGHRA, CDR2 YSYEKL. In DNA, the CDR3 is TGCGCCAGCAGCCGATCTCAGGGTGTAGCGGAGGCCTACAATGAGCAGTTCTTC. As protein: CASSRSQGVAEAYNEQFF.

This sequence joins TRBV5-6 and TRBJ2-7; 7 nucleotides line up with TRBD1. In germline, CDR1 is SGHDT, CDR2 YYEEEE. The V gene end was trimmed by 4 bases and the J gene end by 9 bases; junction bases not matched to a gene: 16. There are 15 residues in the CDR3. The CDR3 loop reads CASSAAEGAFGVQYF. The DNA for the CDR3 is TGTGCCAGCAGCGCGGCTGAGGGGGCCTTTGGCGTGCAGTACTTC.

The chain links TRBV7-9 to TRBJ2-1, with 7 bases matching TRBD2. V shed 7 bases and J 8 bases; nucleotides not matched to a gene: 11. Germline CDR1 is SEHNR and CDR2 is FQNEAQ (reference sequence). The CDR3 consists of 14 residues. In nucleotides, the CDR3 is TGTGCCAGCACCCCTGGCGGGAGTAGGTATGAGCAGTTCTTC. Translation: CASTPGGSRYEQFF. The variable domain in full, completed from reference TRBV7-9 and TRBJ2-1, reads DTGVSQNPRHKITKRGQNVTFRCDPISEHNRLYWYRQTLGQGPEFLTYFQNEAQLEKSRLLSDRFSAERPKGSFSTLEIQRTEQGDSAMYLCASTPGGSRYEQFFGPGTRLTVL.

The V gene is TRBV27, the J gene TRBJ2-5, with 7 bases identical to TRBD1. CDR3 length: 14 residues. From germline, CDR1 is MNHEY and CDR2 SMNVEV (reference sequence). Unmatched junction bases numbered 5, after V lost 6 bases and J lost 1 base. The CDR3 is CASRFGTVQETQYF. As DNA, the CDR3 is TGTGCCAGCAGGTTCGGGACAGTCCAAGAGACCCAGTACTTC.

This chain joins TRBV11-2 and TRBJ2-1; 7 nucleotides line up with TRBD2. The CDR3 totals 12 residues. V lost 1 base, J lost 9 bases, and 0 bases stayed unmatched. Looked up from germline, CDR1 is SGHAT and CDR2 is FQNNGV. The CDR3 DNA reads as TGTGCCAGCAGCTTAGGGACTAGTGAGCAGTTCTTC. Amino acid sequence: CASSLGTSEQFF.

V usage is TRBV7-8 and J usage is TRBJ2-5; 9 nucleotides line up with TRBD2. Germline CDR1 and CDR2: SGHVS and FQNEAQ. J was trimmed by 2 bases and V by 3 bases; bases with no gene match: 16. The CDR3 is made up of 19 amino acids. This chain's CDR3 is CASSFPASGISGNQETQYF. In DNA form, the CDR3 reads TGTGCCAGCAGCTTTCCGGCTAGCGGGATAAGCGGGAATCAAGAGACCCAGTACTTC.